This TCR beta chain was recorded in a study of memory CD4+ T cells and cytomegalovirus serostatus. The sort gate was single viable CD3+CD4+CD8-CD45RO+ cells for memory CD4+ T cells. The CDR3 loop spans 13 amino acids. Germline-derived CDR1 and CDR2 are GTSNPN and SVGIG (reference sequence). With V trimmed by 3 bases and J by 7 bases, 3 bases remained unmatched. Libraries were prepared by immunoSEQ multiplex PCR; TCRdb keeps only in-frame clonotypes and omits some of them. The sample holds 55,000 or so clones, around 83% seen once. This chain uses TRBV30 with TRBJ1-6, with TRBD1 matching over 7 bases. This TCR was sampled from an adult in good health and CMV-seropositive. The specimen sequenced was memory CD4+ T cells from blood. CDR3 in amino acids: CAWRGQMNSPLHF. In DNA, the CDR3 is TGTGCCTGGAGGGGACAGATGAATTCACCCCTCCACTTT.